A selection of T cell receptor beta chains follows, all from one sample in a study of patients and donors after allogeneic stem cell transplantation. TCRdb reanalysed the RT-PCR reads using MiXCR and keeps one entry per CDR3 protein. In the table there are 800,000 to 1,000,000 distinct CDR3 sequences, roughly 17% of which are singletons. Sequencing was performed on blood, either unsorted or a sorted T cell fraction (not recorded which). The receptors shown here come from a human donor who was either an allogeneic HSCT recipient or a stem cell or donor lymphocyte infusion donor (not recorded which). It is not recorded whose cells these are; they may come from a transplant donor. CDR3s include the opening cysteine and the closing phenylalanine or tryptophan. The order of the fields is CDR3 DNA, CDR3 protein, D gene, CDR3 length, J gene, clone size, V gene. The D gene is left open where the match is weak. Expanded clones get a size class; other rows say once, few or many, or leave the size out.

cdr3_nt: TGTGCCATCAAACGACAGGGGGCACCCTATGGCTACACCTTC; cdr3_aa: CAIKRQGAPYGYTF; d_call: TRBD1; cdr3_length: 14; j_call: TRBJ1-2; clone_size: few; v_call: TRBV10-3
cdr3_nt: TGTGCCAGCCGACCACTAACGGGACAGCGAGACTCTGGGGCCAACGTCCTGACTTTC; cdr3_aa: CASRPLTGQRDSGANVLTF; d_call: TRBD1; cdr3_length: 19; j_call: TRBJ2-6; clone_size: few; v_call: TRBV6-1
cdr3_nt: TGTGCCAGCAGTCGCCGGGACAGGGTCTACGAGCAGTACTTC; cdr3_aa: CASSRRDRVYEQYF; d_call: TRBD1; cdr3_length: 14; j_call: TRBJ2-7; clone_size: -; v_call: TRBV6-1
cdr3_nt: TGTGCCAGCAGCCGCCGAGCGGGCGAGCAAGAGACCCAGTACTTC; cdr3_aa: CASSRRAGEQETQYF; d_call: -; cdr3_length: 15; j_call: TRBJ2-5; clone_size: few; v_call: TRBV11-2
cdr3_nt: TGTGCCAGCAGCGGTGGAAGTCGGCTGTTTTTT; cdr3_aa: CASSGGSRLFF; d_call: -; cdr3_length: 11; j_call: TRBJ2-2; clone_size: -; v_call: TRBV9
cdr3_nt: TGCAGTGCTAGTCAGGGGGCGAATCAGCCCCAGCATTTT; cdr3_aa: CSASQGANQPQHF; d_call: TRBD1; cdr3_length: 13; j_call: TRBJ1-5; clone_size: -; v_call: TRBV20-1
cdr3_nt: TGCGCCAGCAGTCAATTTAACGCAGGGGGCTTCGGGGAGCTGTTTTTT; cdr3_aa: CASSQFNAGGFGELFF; d_call: TRBD1; cdr3_length: 16; j_call: TRBJ2-2; clone_size: -; v_call: TRBV23-1
cdr3_nt: TGTGCCACCCACCGGGACGAGGGAAACGAGCAGTACTTC; cdr3_aa: CATHRDEGNEQYF; d_call: -; cdr3_length: 13; j_call: TRBJ2-7; clone_size: few; v_call: TRBV2
cdr3_nt: TGTGCCAGCAGTTTAGACAGGGGGGTCCCTCTCTATGGCTACACCTTC; cdr3_aa: CASSLDRGVPLYGYTF; d_call: TRBD1; cdr3_length: 16; j_call: TRBJ1-2; clone_size: few; v_call: TRBV27
cdr3_nt: TGTGCCAGCAGTTACATGGCGGTGACGAACACTGAAGCTTTCTTT; cdr3_aa: CASSYMAVTNTEAFF; d_call: -; cdr3_length: 15; j_call: TRBJ1-1; clone_size: few; v_call: TRBV6-5
cdr3_nt: TGTGCCAGCAGCGTAGAACAGGCCCATAACTACGAGCAGTACTTC; cdr3_aa: CASSVEQAHNYEQYF; d_call: -; cdr3_length: 15; j_call: TRBJ2-7; clone_size: -; v_call: TRBV9
cdr3_nt: TGTGCCACCAGCAGTGGGGAGAAAGGGGGCACAGATACGCAGTATTTT; cdr3_aa: CATSSGEKGGTDTQYF; d_call: -; cdr3_length: 16; j_call: TRBJ2-3; clone_size: -; v_call: TRBV15
cdr3_nt: TGTGCCAGCAGTGACTGGACTAGCGGGGGACCCCGGGACATTCAGTACTTC; cdr3_aa: CASSDWTSGGPRDIQYF; d_call: TRBD2; cdr3_length: 17; j_call: TRBJ2-4; clone_size: few; v_call: TRBV6-2/TRBV6-3
cdr3_nt: TGTGCCATCAGTGTCGCGGACTACTCCTACAATGAGCAGTTCTTC; cdr3_aa: CAISVADYSYNEQFF; d_call: -; cdr3_length: 15; j_call: TRBJ2-1; clone_size: -; v_call: TRBV10-3
cdr3_nt: TGTGCCAGCAGCTTTCTGCCCGCCGGTGGGACCCAGTACTTC; cdr3_aa: CASSFLPAGGTQYF; d_call: -; cdr3_length: 14; j_call: TRBJ2-5; clone_size: few; v_call: TRBV5-6
cdr3_nt: TGTGCCACCAGTACCGGGACAGGTAACATTCAGTACTTC; cdr3_aa: CATSTGTGNIQYF; d_call: TRBD1; cdr3_length: 13; j_call: TRBJ2-4; clone_size: -; v_call: TRBV24-1
cdr3_nt: TGTGCCAGCAGTCACAGGGAAATGAACACTGAAGCTTTCTTT; cdr3_aa: CASSHREMNTEAFF; d_call: -; cdr3_length: 14; j_call: TRBJ1-1; clone_size: many; v_call: TRBV12-3/TRBV12-4
cdr3_nt: TGTGCCAGCAGTTTAACAGGGGGAGAAAAACTGTTTTTT; cdr3_aa: CASSLTGGEKLFF; d_call: TRBD1; cdr3_length: 13; j_call: TRBJ1-4; clone_size: few; v_call: TRBV12-3/TRBV12-4
cdr3_nt: TGCGCCAGCAGCCAACAACTGGGACAGAAGAATGAAAAACTGTTTTTT; cdr3_aa: CASSQQLGQKNEKLFF; d_call: TRBD1; cdr3_length: 16; j_call: TRBJ1-4; clone_size: few; v_call: TRBV4-3
cdr3_nt: TGCAGTGCTAGGGGGCAGGGGACCGGGGAGCTGTTTTTT; cdr3_aa: CSARGQGTGELFF; d_call: -; cdr3_length: 13; j_call: TRBJ2-2; clone_size: few; v_call: TRBV20-1
cdr3_nt: TGTGCCATTCTGGACAGGGGGAACACCGGGGAGCTGTTTTTT; cdr3_aa: CAILDRGNTGELFF; d_call: TRBD1; cdr3_length: 14; j_call: TRBJ2-2; clone_size: many; v_call: TRBV10-3
cdr3_nt: TGTGCCAGCAGCCCACCGACACCTCGCACAGATACGCAGTATTTT; cdr3_aa: CASSPPTPRTDTQYF; d_call: -; cdr3_length: 15; j_call: TRBJ2-3; clone_size: -; v_call: TRBV3-1